A single sample is the source of the 25 T cell receptor beta chains below, sequenced in a study of blood T cell repertoires in COVID-19. Generated by immunoSEQ multiplex PCR, the TCRdb table keeps only in-frame clones and is missing some. The sample yields some 70,000 clones, 88% seen once. Source material: PBMCs or T cells enriched from blood (not recorded which). The receptors stem from a woman aged 40 to 50 who had recovered from COVID-19.

The chain joins TRBV7-2 to TRBJ2-5, with TRBD2 matching over 14 bases. This CDR3 is built from 18 residues. The junction had 9 bases not matched to a gene; V was cut back by 5 bases and J by 1 base. The germline CDR1 and CDR2 sequences are SGHTA and FQGNSA. The CDR3 coding sequence is TGTGCCAGCAGCACGAGACTAGCGGGGGGGCCTTCCCAAGAGACCCAGTACTTC. It yields the protein CASSTRLAGGPSQETQYF.

V is TRBV9 and J is TRBJ2-1; possibly TRBD2 for D (7 bases). The CDR3 loop spans 14 amino acids. Germline values: CDR1 SGDLS, CDR2 YYNGEE. The V and J ends lost 4 bases and 8 bases respectively, with 16 bases between them. CDR3 in amino acids: CASSHLAAGDEQFF. CDR3 bases: TGTGCCAGCAGCCATCTAGCGGCAGGGGATGAGCAGTTCTTC.

J is TRBJ1-1 and V is TRBV3-1 (or the pseudogene TRBV3-2); D uncertain. The CDR3 is 14 amino acids. Germline assignment: CDR1 LGHDT and CDR2 YNNKEL (reference sequence). Trimming removed 3 bases from V and 1 base from J, with 9 bases in between. CDR3 DNA sequence: TGTGCCAGCAGCCAGCGGGGAGGGAACACTGAAGCTTTCTTT. Its translation is CASSQRGGNTEAFF.

This clone was found once. The V and J genes are TRBV19 and TRBJ2-4; TRBD1 matches 11 bases. From germline, CDR1 is LNHDA and CDR2 SQIVND (reference sequence). The trim removed 6 bases at V and 1 base at J, leaving 8 bases unmatched. The CDR3 runs to 17 residues. This CDR3 reads CASSLDRGRTAKNIQYF. In DNA form, the CDR3 reads TGTGCCAGTAGCCTGGACAGGGGGCGTACTGCCAAAAACATTCAGTACTTC.

CDR3 in DNA: TGTGCCAGCAGCCCGCGGACCTACGAGCAGTACTTC. It encodes CASSPRTYEQYF. This chain uses TRBV21-1 with TRBJ2-7; the table's D call, TRBD2, was not checked against the DNA. TRBV21-1 is a recognized pseudogene. This CDR3 spans 12 amino acids.

The chain links TRBV19 to TRBJ1-1, with 9 bases identical to TRBD1. Unmatched junction bases numbered 6, after V lost 6 bases and J lost 4 bases. Germline values: CDR1 LNHDA, CDR2 SQIVND (reference sequence). This CDR3 comprises 14 residues. The CDR3 DNA sequence: TGTGCCAGTAGGGACAGGGGATCAGCCACTGAAGCTTTCTTT. Its protein is CASRDRGSATEAFF.

A remark on this clone: The junction shows a germline mismatch at one end, possibly a read error. V and J are TRBV19 and TRBJ1-1; 7 positions match TRBD1. The CDR3 contains 11 residues. Germline lookup yields CDR1 LNHDA and CDR2 SQIVND (reference sequence). The CDR3 region is CASSFRGEKLF. In nucleotides, the CDR3 is TGTGCCAGTAGTTTCAGGGGGGAAAAGCTCTTT.

This clone occurred once. This chain uses TRBV5-1 with TRBJ1-3, with a tentative D call TRBD1 (6 bases). Trimming pared 2 bases from V and 0 bases from J, leaving 9 bases between. CDR1 and CDR2 from the germline V gene are SGHRS and YFSETQ. The CDR3 has 15 amino acids. The CDR3 is CASSLGGISGNTIYF. The CDR3 bases are TGCGCCAGCAGCTTAGGGGGTATCTCTGGAAACACCATATATTTT.

J is TRBJ1-1 and V is TRBV19, with 9 bases lining up with TRBD1. The CDR3 is made up of 16 amino acids. V was clipped by 1 base and J by 4 bases; unmatched bases: 7. Germline values: CDR1 LNHDA, CDR2 SQIVND (reference sequence). CDR3 DNA: TGTGCCAGTAGTATAGGGGGAAACAGGGGGCTCACTGAAGCTTTCTTT. Protein: CASSIGGNRGLTEAFF.

This chain joins TRBV9 and TRBJ1-2, with 8 bases that match TRBD1. The trim removed 0 bases at V and 7 bases at J, leaving 2 bases unmatched. From germline, CDR1 is SGDLS and CDR2 YYNGEE. There are 13 residues in the CDR3. The CDR3 loop reads CASSVVDRAGYTF. The DNA for the CDR3 is TGTGCCAGCAGCGTAGTGGACAGGGCTGGCTACACCTTC. Variable domain in full (rest from reference TRBV9 and TRBJ1-2): DSGVTQTPKHLITATGQRVTLRCSPRSGDLSVYWYQQSLDQGLQFLIQYYNGEERAKGNILERFSAQQFPDLHSELNLSSLELGDSALYFCASSVVDRAGYTFGSGTRLTVV.

This chain links TRBV6-4 with TRBJ1-5; 8 nucleotides agree with TRBD1. V lost 2 bases and J lost 4; bases outside the gene matches: 7. This CDR3 has 16 residues. Germline-derived CDR1 and CDR2 are MRHNA and SNTAGT. DNA of the CDR3: TGTGCCAGCAGTGACCTTCGGACAGGGATTAATCAGCCCCAGCATTTT. Residues: CASSDLRTGINQPQHF.

The rearrangement uses TRBV5-4 and TRBJ2-2, with D perhaps matching TRBD1 (6 bases). The CDR3 sequence is 15 residues long. Germline V gives CDR1 SGHNT, CDR2 YYREEE (reference sequence). Trimming pared 2 bases from V and 3 bases from J, leaving 11 bases between. CDR3 bases: TGTGCCAGCAGCTTACAGGGATTGGACACCGGGGAGCTGTTTTTT. Amino acids: CASSLQGLDTGELFF. Using reference TRBV5-4 and TRBJ2-2 for the parts outside the CDR3, the full variable domain is ETGVTQSPTHLIKTRGQQVTLRCSSQSGHNTVSWYQQALGQGPQFIFQYYREEENGRGNFPPRFSGLQFPNYSSELNVNALELDDSALYLCASSLQGLDTGELFFGEGSRLTVL.

The V gene is TRBV5-4, the J gene TRBJ1-4, with TRBD1 matching 8 bases. The CDR3 length is 15 residues. The V gene end was trimmed by 3 bases and the J gene end by 7 bases; junction bases not matched to a gene: 8. The germline CDR1 and CDR2 sequences are SGHNT and YYREEE (reference sequence). The DNA of the CDR3 is TGTGCCAGCAGCTCTGGACAGGGCGAGGGTGAAAAACTGTTTTTT. Its protein product is CASSSGQGEGEKLFF.

This rearrangement joins TRBV5-6 to TRBJ2-3; D is unclear. Per germline, CDR1 SGHDT and CDR2 YYEEEE. The CDR3 length is 16 residues. V was shortened by 2 bases and J by 0 bases, with 13 bases between the two germline ends. The CDR3 loop reads CASSFSQLYSTDTQYF. The CDR3 coding sequence is TGTGCCAGCAGCTTTAGCCAGCTTTATAGCACAGATACGCAGTATTTT. The entire variable domain, with the rest obtained from reference TRBV5-6 and TRBJ2-3, is as follows: DAGVTQSPTHLIKTRGQQVTLRCSPKSGHDTVSWYQQALGQGPQFIFQYYEEEERQRGNFPDRFSGHQFPNYSSELNVNALLLGDSALYLCASSFSQLYSTDTQYFGPGTRLTVL.

This chain links TRBV2 with TRBJ2-3; D is possibly TRBD2 (5 bases). Germline CDR1 reads SNHLY; CDR2 reads FYNNEI. Trimming took off 5 bases at V and 0 bases at J, with 9 bases between the two ends. CDR3 length equals 14 residues. CDR3 nucleotide sequence: TGTGCCAGCAGTACCCGGACTAGCACAGATACGCAGTATTTT. This gives the protein CASSTRTSTDTQYF.

The V call is TRBV9, the J call TRBJ1-1, with D maybe TRBD1 (6 bases). The CDR3 runs to 17 residues. Germline CDR1 reads SGDLS; CDR2 reads YYNGEE. Trimming cost V 5 bases and J 0 bases, with 20 bases left between them. This CDR3 reads CASSYRDSPPMNTEAFF. CDR3 bases: TGTGCCAGCAGTTACAGGGATTCACCCCCTATGAACACTGAAGCTTTCTTT. Filled out from reference TRBV9 and TRBJ1-1, the complete variable domain reads DSGVTQTPKHLITATGQRVTLRCSPRSGDLSVYWYQQSLDQGLQFLIQYYNGEERAKGNILERFSAQQFPDLHSELNLSSLELGDSALYFCASSYRDSPPMNTEAFFGQGTRLTVV.

The chain recombines TRBV5-1 with TRBJ1-1; D unresolved. The CDR3 extends over 14 amino acids. With 0 bases removed from V and 1 base from J, the gap between germline ends came to 7 bases. Germline V gene lookup returns CDR1 SGHRS and CDR2 YFSETQ. The CDR3 DNA is TGCGCCAGCAGCTTGGCACGGAGGAACACTGAAGCTTTCTTT. Translating it yields CASSLARRNTEAFF.

The gene calls are TRBV7-2 and TRBJ2-3, with no clear D. CDR3 size: 16 residues. Germline CDR1 and CDR2: SGHTA and FQGNSA. Trimming pared 1 base from V and 0 bases from J, leaving 11 bases between. Written as DNA, the CDR3 is TGTGCCAGCAGCTTAGGCGCAATTTCTAGCACAGATACGCAGTATTTT. The encoded protein is CASSLGAISSTDTQYF.

The genes are TRBV25-1 and TRBJ1-3, with D uncertain. The germline V gene encodes CDR1 MGHDK and CDR2 SYGVNS. The CDR3 consists of 13 residues. V lost 5 bases, J lost 6 bases, and 11 bases lay in between. DNA for the CDR3: TGTGCCAGCAGTTTTCCCGGGAAAAACACCATATATTTT. Encoded protein: CASSFPGKNTIYF.

The chain uses TRBV3-1 (or the pseudogene TRBV3-2) and TRBJ1-2; D uncertain. The CDR3 has 13 amino acids. Germline loops: CDR1 LGHDT, CDR2 YNNKEL (reference sequence). The V and J ends lost 0 bases and 6 bases respectively, with 8 bases between them. The CDR3, as DNA: TGTGCCAGCAGCCAAGATCTAGGTGATGGCTACACCTTC. Its protein product is CASSQDLGDGYTF.

The chain links TRBV12-3 or TRBV12-4 to TRBJ2-2; possible D gene TRBD1, 6 bases. The germline V and J ends were trimmed by 2 bases and 6 bases, with 7 bases remaining between them. The CDR3 covers 13 residues. The CDR3 bases are TGTGCCAGCAGTTTAAGGGGGTCCGGGGAGCTGTTTTTT. Amino acid sequence: CASSLRGSGELFF.

CDR3 DNA sequence: TGTGCCAGCAGCTGGGGACAAACAATTGGAGATACGCAGTATTTT. Its translation: CASSWGQTIGDTQYF. The chain joins TRBV7-9 to TRBJ2-3; maybe TRBD1 (6 bases). CDR3 length equals 15 residues. CDR1 and CDR2 (germline): SEHNR, FQNEAQ (reference sequence). Trimming cost V 4 bases and J 5 bases, with 16 bases left between them.

The chain links TRBV3-1 (or the pseudogene TRBV3-2) to TRBJ1-1; D is possibly TRBD1 (5 bases). The V end lost 3 bases, the J end lost 1 base, and 6 bases lay between the germline ends. This CDR3 is 13 amino acids long. Germline assignment: CDR1 LGHDT and CDR2 YNNKEL (reference sequence). CDR3 coding DNA: TGTGCCAGCAGCCAGACAGAGAACACTGAAGCTTTCTTT. The encoded protein is CASSQTENTEAFF.

This clone has only one observation. The chain recombines TRBV29-1 with TRBJ1-1, with a possible D match to TRBD1 (5 bases). The CDR3 contains 11 residues. V lost 2 bases and J lost 13, with 14 bases in between. Germline V CDR1 and CDR2: SQVTM, ANQGSEA. The CDR3 coding sequence is TGCAGCGTTGAACGGGGGGTCCCCCTTTTCTTT. Translating gives CSVERGVPLFF.

CDR3 sequence: CASSPTGQGVNGYTF. The DNA for the CDR3 is TGCGCCAGCAGCCCGACGGGACAGGGGGTAAATGGCTACACCTTC. The chain has TRBV5-1 and TRBJ1-2; 11 nucleotides line up with TRBD1. The V segment lost 4 bases and the J segment 6 bases; nucleotides outside the gene matches: 8. This CDR3 contains 15 residues. Germline V lookup: CDR1 SGHRS, CDR2 YFSETQ.